These 7 T cell receptor beta chains share one sample of origin, sequenced in a study of control samples from healthy donors and cancer patients. Produced via immunoSEQ multiplex PCR; TCRdb's table is partial and in-frame only. The repertoire holds about 150,000 clones, over 85% seen once, with around 2.4% in the top ten. What was sequenced was blood. These receptor sequences come from a man aged 45-65 years in good health.

This chain connects TRBV19 to TRBJ2-1, with TRBD2 matching over 11 bases. This CDR3 region has 17 residues. The V gene's germline CDR1 is LNHDA and CDR2 SQIVND (reference sequence). J gave up 7 bases and V 6 bases, and 14 bases lay outside the gene matches. The CDR3 is CASSPSGRQGGKNEQFF. CDR3 nucleotide sequence: TGTGCCAGTAGCCCTAGCGGGAGGCAAGGCGGGAAAAATGAGCAGTTCTTC.

The V call is TRBV9, the J call TRBJ2-1, with 7 bases matching TRBD1. Trimming took 1 base from V and 9 from J; bases not matched to a gene: 7. Germline CDR1 is SGDLS and CDR2 is YYNGEE. The CDR3 sequence is 14 residues long. In DNA form, the CDR3 reads TGTGCCAGCAGCGTAACAGGGGTTTCAGGTGAGCAGTTCTTC. Its translation: CASSVTGVSGEQFF. Supplemented by reference TRBV9 and TRBJ2-1, the full variable domain reads DSGVTQTPKHLITATGQRVTLRCSPRSGDLSVYWYQQSLDQGLQFLIQYYNGEERAKGNILERFSAQQFPDLHSELNLSSLELGDSALYFCASSVTGVSGEQFFGPGTRLTVL.

The rearrangement links TRBV25-1 to TRBJ2-1; 8 bases match TRBD2. CDR3 size: 16 residues. Germline V gene data show CDR1 as MGHDK and CDR2 as SYGVNS. V lost 4 bases and J lost 4; bases outside the gene matches: 9. In DNA form, the CDR3 reads TGTGCCAGCAGTGCCCTGGCTAGCGGGTCTTACAATGAGCAGTTCTTC. This translates into CASSALASGSYNEQFF.

The chain has TRBV6-5 and TRBJ1-2; tentative D call: TRBD1 (5 bases). The CDR3 is 14 residues long. Between the trimmed V and J ends, which lost 7 bases and 2 bases, there was a span of 14 bases. Germline CDR1 MNHEY, CDR2 SVGAGI. In DNA form, the CDR3 reads TGTGCCAGCAACGCTTGGGGGAAAAACTATGGCTACACCTTC. This gives the protein CASNAWGKNYGYTF.

The rearrangement joins TRBV2 to TRBJ2-3; 7 bases fit TRBD2. Trimming cost V 4 bases and J 5 bases; bases outside gene matches: 6. CDR3 length equals 14 residues. In germline, CDR1 is SNHLY, CDR2 FYNNEI. CDR3: CASSVALARDTQYF. CDR3 DNA sequence: TGTGCCAGCAGTGTAGCACTAGCGCGAGATACGCAGTATTTT.

J is TRBJ2-7 and V is TRBV28; 7 bases are a match to TRBD2. This CDR3 has 14 residues. V was pared by 2 bases and J by 4 bases, with 5 bases of the junction left unmatched. Germline V gene lookup returns CDR1 MDHEN and CDR2 SYDVKM. CDR3 coding DNA: TGTGCCAGCAGTTTAGGGCGGGAGTGGTACGAGCAGTACTTC. Translation: CASSLGREWYEQYF.

The J gene is TRBJ2-1, the V gene TRBV6-2 or TRBV6-3, with 7 bases that match TRBD1. Unmatched junction bases numbered 4, after V lost 0 bases and J lost 5 bases. From germline, CDR1 is MNHEY and CDR2 SVGEGT. The CDR3 extends over 15 amino acids. CDR3 residues: CASSYSGQNHNEQFF. CDR3 in DNA: TGTGCCAGCAGTTACTCGGGACAGAACCACAATGAGCAGTTCTTC.